The clone carrying this T cell receptor beta chain has only one observation. Only in-frame clones appear in the TCRdb table, and some are missing; sequencing was by immunoSEQ multiplex PCR. The sample contains about 150,000 clones, approximately 88% of which appear only once. In germline, CDR1 is SGHTA, CDR2 FQGNSA. The V gene lost 2 bases and the J gene lost 6 bases, with 13 bases spanning the gap. The CDR3 is made up of 14 amino acids. The sample belongs to a study of T cell responses to AZD1222 COVID-19 vaccine. The gene calls are TRBV7-2 and TRBJ1-2, with D uncertain. The source was peripheral blood, collected on day 0 of MenACWY control vaccination. This sequence was found in an adult in good health. The CDR3 nucleotides read TGTGCCAGCAGCTTACTTCCCGGGGATCATGGCTACACCTTC. As protein: CASSLLPGDHGYTF.